The text below deals with one T cell receptor beta chain. TCRdb fed the 5' RACE reads into MiXCR, producing one record per CDR3 protein. The sample includes around 110,000 distinct CDR3 sequences, approximately 12% of them seen just once. This entry is derived from a study of spatial heterogeneity in lung cancer. Study information: Mean representation of each unique TCR and UMI combination in the raw reads exceeded eight occurrences.

The V and J ends lost 6 bases and 2 bases respectively, with 15 bases between them. This CDR3 is built from 15 residues. Per germline, CDR1 ENHRY and CDR2 SYGVKD. Time point noted: blood at routine non-recurrence follow-up after resection. Frozen PBMC, nontumor lung or tumor provided whole RNA, which was sequenced unsorted. The source of this sequence is a male donor with early-stage non-small cell lung cancer. The chain has TRBV10-3 and TRBJ2-3, with D possibly being TRBD1 or TRBD2 (7 bases each). The sample was PBMCs, taken at follow-up. This CDR3 reads CAIRTQGGLTDTQYF. Here the CDR3 DNA reads TGTGCCATCAGGACGCAGGGGGGGCTCACAGATACGCAGTATTTT.